A selection of T cell receptor beta chains follows, all from one sample in a study of CD8+ T cells in alopecia areata. Some clones are missing from TCRdb's copy, which holds only in-frame ones; the method was immunoSEQ multiplex PCR. The repertoire consists of about 200,000 clones, with nearly 60% occurring once and the leading ten covering 5.5%. This material consisted of CD4+ T cells sorted from blood, taken at week 24, from a patient treated with tofacitinib. These receptor sequences come from a human donor with alopecia areata. Both conserved end residues are part of each CDR3. The D gene is left open where the match is weak. Size is stated for part of the rows, as once, few or many counts, or as a class when the clone is expanded.

clone size: NA; D gene: TRBD1; V gene: TRBV4-2; J gene: TRBJ1-2; CDR3 DNA: TGTGCCAGCAGCCAACTCTCACAGGGGGCGAACTATGGCTACACCTTC; CDR3 protein: CASSQLSQGANYGYTF
clone size: NA; D gene: NA; V gene: TRBV7-2; J gene: TRBJ2-4; CDR3 DNA: TGTGCCAGCAGCTTAGTACAGGGAGTAAGCATTCAGTACTTC; CDR3 protein: CASSLVQGVSIQYF
clone size: NA; D gene: NA; V gene: TRBV18; J gene: TRBJ2-4; CDR3 DNA: TGTGCCAGCTCACCAGGCGTACCCGGCAACATTCAGTACTTC; CDR3 protein: CASSPGVPGNIQYF
clone size: few; D gene: TRBD1; V gene: TRBV7-9; J gene: TRBJ2-7; CDR3 DNA: TGTGCCAGCAGCCCGGACCTGAGGACAGGCGAGCAGTACTTC; CDR3 protein: CASSPDLRTGEQYF
clone size: NA; D gene: NA; V gene: TRBV10-3; J gene: TRBJ2-5; CDR3 DNA: TGTGCCATCAGTGAGGGAAATGGAGAGACCCAGTACTTC; CDR3 protein: CAISEGNGETQYF
clone size: NA; D gene: NA; V gene: TRBV28; J gene: TRBJ2-1; CDR3 DNA: TGTGCCAGCAGTTCGCGATCTAGGAATGAGCAGTTCTTC; CDR3 protein: CASSSRSRNEQFF
clone size: few; D gene: TRBD1; V gene: TRBV5-1; J gene: TRBJ1-1; CDR3 DNA: TGCGCCAGCAGCGCAGGACAGGGGGCGAACACTGAAGCTTTCTTT; CDR3 protein: CASSAGQGANTEAFF
clone size: NA; D gene: NA; V gene: TRBV15; J gene: TRBJ2-2; CDR3 DNA: TGTGCCACCAGCAAAACCGGGGAGCTGTTTTTT; CDR3 protein: CATSKTGELFF
clone size: NA; D gene: TRBD1; V gene: TRBV6-4; J gene: TRBJ1-6; CDR3 DNA: TGTGCCAGCAGTGACGTGGACAGGAGTCCCCTCCACTTT; CDR3 protein: CASSDVDRSPLHF
clone size: few; D gene: NA; V gene: TRBV10-3; J gene: TRBJ2-7; CDR3 DNA: TGTGCCATCAGCGGGATGGGGGTCGAGCAGTACTTC; CDR3 protein: CAISGMGVEQYF
clone size: NA; D gene: TRBD2; V gene: TRBV5-8; J gene: TRBJ2-3; CDR3 DNA: TGTGCCAGCAGCCTTGGACGACTAGCGGGAGAATATGGAACGCAGTATTTT; CDR3 protein: CASSLGRLAGEYGTQYF
clone size: NA; D gene: NA; V gene: TRBV7-2; J gene: TRBJ2-7; CDR3 DNA: TGTGCCAGCAGCCTCGTGGCCACCTACGAGCAGTACTTC; CDR3 protein: CASSLVATYEQYF
clone size: NA; D gene: TRBD1; V gene: TRBV5-5; J gene: TRBJ1-5; CDR3 DNA: TGTGCCAGCAGCCACCGGACAGGGGGCTTTCAGCCCCAGCATTTT; CDR3 protein: CASSHRTGGFQPQHF
clone size: NA; D gene: NA; V gene: TRBV30; J gene: TRBJ2-7; CDR3 DNA: TGTGCCTGGAACCGACTAGTCTACGAGCAGTACTTC; CDR3 protein: CAWNRLVYEQYF
clone size: NA; D gene: NA; V gene: TRBV2; J gene: TRBJ2-7; CDR3 DNA: TGTGCCAGCAGTGTTGGGGACGGGGCCTACGAGCAGTACTTC; CDR3 protein: CASSVGDGAYEQYF
clone size: NA; D gene: TRBD1; V gene: TRBV25-1; J gene: TRBJ1-2; CDR3 DNA: TGTGCCAGCAGCGAAGGGACAGGGCCTAACTATGGCTACACCTTC; CDR3 protein: CASSEGTGPNYGYTF
clone size: NA; D gene: NA; V gene: TRBV10-2; J gene: TRBJ2-4; CDR3 DNA: TGCGCCAGCAGTGAACCGGGGTTGGGCATTCAGTACTTC; CDR3 protein: CASSEPGLGIQYF
clone size: NA; D gene: TRBD2; V gene: TRBV14; J gene: TRBJ2-5; CDR3 DNA: TGTGCCAGCAGCCACGGACTAGCGGGGACAGAGACCCAGTACTTC; CDR3 protein: CASSHGLAGTETQYF
clone size: NA; D gene: NA; V gene: TRBV30; J gene: TRBJ1-4; CDR3 DNA: TGTGCCTGGACGGTAGGGTCGGGGCGCGAAAAACTGTTTTTT; CDR3 protein: CAWTVGSGREKLFF
clone size: few; D gene: NA; V gene: TRBV10-3; J gene: TRBJ1-2; CDR3 DNA: TGTGCCATCAGTGAGTCTAGGGATGGCTACACCTTC; CDR3 protein: CAISESRDGYTF
clone size: once; D gene: TRBD2; V gene: TRBV11-2; J gene: TRBJ2-5; CDR3 DNA: TGTGCCAGCAGCTTAGATACTAGCGGACAAGAGACCCAGTACTTC; CDR3 protein: CASSLDTSGQETQYF
clone size: NA; D gene: NA; V gene: TRBV15; J gene: TRBJ2-1; CDR3 DNA: TGTGCCACCAGCAGAGGACAGATACACAATGAGCAGTTCTTC; CDR3 protein: CATSRGQIHNEQFF
clone size: few; D gene: TRBD2; V gene: TRBV5-1; J gene: TRBJ2-5; CDR3 DNA: TGCGCCAGCAGCCCACAAGCGGGGGGACGGGAGACCCAGTACTTC; CDR3 protein: CASSPQAGGRETQYF
clone size: once; D gene: NA; V gene: TRBV30; J gene: TRBJ2-5; CDR3 DNA: TGTGCCTGGACTAAGATAGGGGTTTGGGAGACCCAGTACTTC; CDR3 protein: CAWTKIGVWETQYF
clone size: NA; D gene: NA; V gene: TRBV29-1; J gene: TRBJ2-3; CDR3 DNA: TGCAGCGTTTACCCGATTAGGTTCACAGATACGCAGTATTTT; CDR3 protein: CSVYPIRFTDTQYF
clone size: NA; D gene: NA; V gene: TRBV5-6; J gene: TRBJ1-1; CDR3 DNA: TGTGCCAGCAGTCTCAAGCTCGAGAACACTGAAGCTTTCTTT; CDR3 protein: CASSLKLENTEAFF
clone size: NA; D gene: TRBD2; V gene: TRBV19; J gene: TRBJ2-1; CDR3 DNA: TGTGCCAGTAGTAGGGGACTAGCGGGAGGTAGTGAGCAGTTCTTC; CDR3 protein: CASSRGLAGGSEQFF
clone size: NA; D gene: TRBD2; V gene: TRBV30; J gene: TRBJ2-1; CDR3 DNA: TGTGCCTGGAATGTGGGTAGCGGGAGGGTCCATGAGCAGTTCTTC; CDR3 protein: CAWNVGSGRVHEQFF
clone size: NA; D gene: TRBD1; V gene: TRBV27; J gene: TRBJ2-4; CDR3 DNA: TGTGCCAGCAGTTATGGTCGGGACAGGGATTACATTCAGTACTTC; CDR3 protein: CASSYGRDRDYIQYF
clone size: NA; D gene: TRBD2; V gene: TRBV9; J gene: TRBJ2-5; CDR3 DNA: TGTGCCAGCAGCGTAAGCCGGCTAGCGGGAGTGGAGACCCAGTACTTC; CDR3 protein: CASSVSRLAGVETQYF
clone size: few; D gene: NA; V gene: TRBV9; J gene: TRBJ1-1; CDR3 DNA: TGTGCCAGCAGCCAGCCGAACACTGAAGCTTTCTTT; CDR3 protein: CASSQPNTEAFF
clone size: NA; D gene: TRBD1; V gene: TRBV9; J gene: TRBJ1-2; CDR3 DNA: TGTGCCAGCAGCGACAGGGGTCTCTATGGCTACACCTTC; CDR3 protein: CASSDRGLYGYTF
clone size: NA; D gene: NA; V gene: TRBV4-2; J gene: TRBJ1-5; CDR3 DNA: TGTGCCAGCAGCCAAGAAGACGGCAATCAGCCCCAGCATTTT; CDR3 protein: CASSQEDGNQPQHF
clone size: NA; D gene: TRBD2; V gene: TRBV5-4; J gene: TRBJ2-2; CDR3 DNA: TGTGCCAGCAGCTTGCCCAGCGGGAGCACCGGGGAGCTGTTTTTT; CDR3 protein: CASSLPSGSTGELFF
clone size: NA; D gene: NA; V gene: TRBV30; J gene: TRBJ2-5; CDR3 DNA: TGTGCCTGGATGGGAGGAGAGACCCAGTACTTC; CDR3 protein: CAWMGGETQYF
clone size: NA; D gene: TRBD2; V gene: TRBV9; J gene: TRBJ2-7; CDR3 DNA: TGTGCCAGCAGCTTACGACTAGCGGGGGAGCAGTACTTC; CDR3 protein: CASSLRLAGEQYF
clone size: NA; D gene: NA; V gene: TRBV7-2; J gene: TRBJ2-5; CDR3 DNA: TGTGCCAGCAGCTTAGCGCCTAGCCCCCAAGAGACCCAGTACTTC; CDR3 protein: CASSLAPSPQETQYF
clone size: NA; D gene: NA; V gene: TRBV7-9; J gene: TRBJ1-1; CDR3 DNA: TGTGCCAGCAGCCCCATTAACACTGAAGCTTTCTTT; CDR3 protein: CASSPINTEAFF
clone size: few; D gene: TRBD2; V gene: TRBV11-3; J gene: TRBJ2-1; CDR3 DNA: TGTGCCAGCAGCTTAGACGGGAGGAGGAACAATGAGCAGTTCTTC; CDR3 protein: CASSLDGRRNNEQFF
clone size: NA; D gene: TRBD1; V gene: TRBV2; J gene: TRBJ1-5; CDR3 DNA: TGTGCCAGCAGGGGGGACAGCCAGCCCCAGCATTTT; CDR3 protein: CASRGDSQPQHF
clone size: NA; D gene: NA; V gene: TRBV5-1; J gene: TRBJ1-1; CDR3 DNA: TGCGCCAGCAGCTTGGGGTCGGGCACTGAAGCTTTCTTT; CDR3 protein: CASSLGSGTEAFF
clone size: few; D gene: TRBD2; V gene: TRBV7-2; J gene: TRBJ2-4; CDR3 DNA: TGTGCCAGCAGCTTAGTGGGTACTAGCGGGAGGGCCCAAAACATTCAGTACTTC; CDR3 protein: CASSLVGTSGRAQNIQYF
clone size: few; D gene: NA; V gene: TRBV18; J gene: TRBJ1-5; CDR3 DNA: TGTGCCAGCTCACCATTACATGATAGCAATCAGCCCCAGCATTTT; CDR3 protein: CASSPLHDSNQPQHF
clone size: NA; D gene: NA; V gene: TRBV30; J gene: TRBJ1-5; CDR3 DNA: TGTGCCTGGAATTCGGATAGCAATCAGCCCCAGCATTTT; CDR3 protein: CAWNSDSNQPQHF
clone size: NA; D gene: NA; V gene: TRBV27; J gene: TRBJ2-7; CDR3 DNA: TGTGCCAGCAAAGATCCCCAGGGGTACGAGCAGTACTTC; CDR3 protein: CASKDPQGYEQYF
clone size: NA; D gene: NA; V gene: TRBV28; J gene: TRBJ2-2; CDR3 DNA: TGTGCCAGCAGTCCGGACGCTCCAAACACCGGGGAGCTGTTTTTT; CDR3 protein: CASSPDAPNTGELFF
clone size: NA; D gene: TRBD1; V gene: TRBV7-2; J gene: TRBJ2-2; CDR3 DNA: TGTGCCAGCAGCTTAGATCGGGACAGCAACACCGGGGAGCTGTTTTTT; CDR3 protein: CASSLDRDSNTGELFF
clone size: NA; D gene: NA; V gene: TRBV7-9; J gene: TRBJ1-1; CDR3 DNA: TGTGCCAGCAGTCTGGAGGAGTCGGCTGAAGCTTTCTTT; CDR3 protein: CASSLEESAEAFF
clone size: NA; D gene: NA; V gene: TRBV25-1; J gene: TRBJ2-6; CDR3 DNA: TGTGCCAGCAGTGAAGGGTCTGGGGACCCGTGGGCCAACGTCCTGACTTTC; CDR3 protein: CASSEGSGDPWANVLTF
clone size: few; D gene: TRBD1; V gene: TRBV5-4; J gene: TRBJ2-1; CDR3 DNA: TGTGCCAGCAGCTTGGAACCCAGGGGGTTATGGATCTTC; CDR3 protein: CASSLEPRGLWIF
clone size: NA; D gene: NA; V gene: TRBV27; J gene: TRBJ2-3; CDR3 DNA: TGTGCCAGCAGTTTAGCCCTATCCCCCACAGATACGCAGTATTTT; CDR3 protein: CASSLALSPTDTQYF
clone size: NA; D gene: NA; V gene: TRBV30; J gene: TRBJ1-1; CDR3 DNA: TGTGCCTGGCGTCAGGGGAGCACTGAAGCTTTCTTT; CDR3 protein: CAWRQGSTEAFF
clone size: NA; D gene: NA; V gene: TRBV5-7; J gene: TRBJ2-3; CDR3 DNA: TGTGCCAGCAGCCTTCGGATGGACATAAGCACAGATACGCAGTATTTT; CDR3 protein: CASSLRMDISTDTQYF
clone size: NA; D gene: NA; V gene: TRBV29-1; J gene: TRBJ2-7; CDR3 DNA: TGCAGCGTTGGTCGCGGGAAAGGATACGAGCAGTACTTC; CDR3 protein: CSVGRGKGYEQYF
clone size: NA; D gene: NA; V gene: TRBV2; J gene: TRBJ1-2; CDR3 DNA: TGTGCCAGCAGTGCTGGCAGAGCTAACTATGGCTACACCTTC; CDR3 protein: CASSAGRANYGYTF